Sequencing of this T cell receptor (beta chain) was carried out in a study of graft-versus-host responses after intestinal transplantation. Germline lookup yields CDR1 MNHEY and CDR2 SMNVEV (reference sequence). This CDR3 spans 15 amino acids. V lost 0 bases and J lost 2; bases outside the gene matches: 4. General study points: Graft-donor T cell macrochimerism in patients accompanied high graft-versus-host to host-versus-graft clonal ratios in allografts.

Only in-frame clones appear in the TCRdb table, and some are missing; sequencing was by immunoSEQ multiplex PCR. The sample holds 25,000 to 35,000 clones; just under 85% are singletons and the top ten take approximately 19%. On this clone itself: Its antigen is not known.

The origin of this receptor is a human donor who received an intestinal transplant. Sequencing was performed on unstimulated CD8+ T cells sorted from spleen or lymph node cells, taken before intestinal transplant. V usage is TRBV27 and J usage is TRBJ2-7, with 7 bases aligning to TRBD1. The CDR3: CASSLSLGTAYEQYF. Here the CDR3 DNA reads TGTGCCAGCAGTTTATCCCTCGGGACAGCCTACGAGCAGTACTTC.